This T cell receptor beta chain was recorded in a study of shared clonotypes between healthy human individuals. As for the study in general: Every donor yielded three CD4 naive, three CD4 memory, two CD8 naive and one CD8 memory plate. Study-wide results and caveats: The sharing of approximately 5.1% of naive CD4 clonotypes was seen across a handful of donors.

Details on this clone: Antigen specificity is unknown.

Repertoires were generated with immunoSEQ multiplex PCR, while TCRdb's copy carries only in-frame clones and drops some. The sample lists under 650,000 clones, 90% to 96% occurring once. Sequencing used naive CD4+ T cells sorted from blood. Subset here: CD45RA+ positively selected. The clonotype comes from a woman in her twenties or thirties in good health.

The CDR3, as DNA: TGTGCCAGCACTAAGGGCGAAGATAACACCGGGGAGCTGTTTTTT. Amino acid sequence: CASTKGEDNTGELFF. This chain links TRBV28 with TRBJ2-2; D unresolved. Germline values: CDR1 MDHEN, CDR2 SYDVKM. V was shortened by 7 bases and J by 2 bases, with 14 bases between the two germline ends. The CDR3 is 15 amino acids.